This is a list of T cell receptor beta chains from one sample in a study of OX40 agonist ivuxolimab in advanced cancers. Repertoires were generated with immunoSEQ multiplex PCR, while TCRdb's copy carries only in-frame clones and drops some. Counted here are some 90,000 clones, around 87% occurring once; the ten biggest clones make up 4.5% to 5.5%. This specimen consisted of CD4+ or CD8+ T cells sorted from blood, obtained in a trial of the OX40 agonist ivuxolimab. The receptors stem from an adult with an advanced solid tumor such as melanoma, head and neck, liver or kidney cancer. CDR3s leave out the opening cysteine and the closing phenylalanine or tryptophan. Size is stated for part of the rows, as once, few or many counts, or as a class when the clone is expanded.

abundance	v_gene	j_gene	CDR3aa
NA	TRBV11-1	TRBJ2-2	ASSSPGDGELF
NA	TRBV6-5	TRBJ2-2	ASRSGRMNTGELF
NA	TRBV28	TRBJ2-3	ASSTRTSADTQY
NA	TRBV11-2	TRBJ2-7	ASSLATSASYEQY
NA	TRBV11-2	TRBJ2-3	ASSLGTGGISTDTQY
NA	TRBV14	TRBJ2-5	ASSQLVGGTQY
NA	TRBV6-1	TRBJ1-1	ASSENWTTAF
NA	TRBV7-6	TRBJ2-6	ASSSKGGFSSGANVLT
NA	TRBV6-1	TRBJ1-3	ASSEGDTFSGNTIY
NA	TRBV6-6	TRBJ1-2	ASTNRDTPVAYT
NA	TRBV5-6	TRBJ2-2	ASSLHVALLDTGELF
NA	TRBV5-1	TRBJ2-1	ASSFRVGAYNEQF
NA	TRBV10-3	TRBJ1-1	AISEGTGITEAF
NA	TRBV7-2	TRBJ1-1	ASSLDSYNSEAF
NA	TRBV19	TRBJ1-3	ASSIDGVSAGNTIY
NA	TRBV7-6	TRBJ2-3	ASSLVGGRNTDTQY
NA	TRBV18	TRBJ2-1	ASSPGGNEQF
NA	TRBV11-3	TRBJ1-2	ASSSGTAYGYT
NA	TRBV29-1	TRBJ1-1	SVEGTSAF
NA	TRBV5-1	TRBJ2-1	ASSLGPASNEQF
once	TRBV5-8	TRBJ1-4	ASSKGQVARNEKLF
NA	TRBV7-2	TRBJ1-4	ASSQGWGGTNEKLF
NA	TRBV5-4	TRBJ2-2	ASSLAGTGELF
few	TRBV18	TRBJ2-2	ASSPTTADTGELF
NA	TRBV19	TRBJ1-3	ASQQGRNTIY
NA	TRBV11-3	TRBJ2-2	ASNQLAGGPVTGELF
few	TRBV6-1	TRBJ2-2	ASSGRSEREYERRVGELF
NA	TRBV9	TRBJ2-1	ASSVNNEQF
once	TRBV5-1	TRBJ2-3	ASSLTGEGTDTQY
NA	TRBV28	TRBJ2-3	ASSPTGTGGTDTQY
NA	TRBV6-1	TRBJ2-2	ASSGEGLVNTGELF
NA	TRBV14	TRBJ1-4	ASSQDRGGMF
NA	TRBV30	TRBJ1-5	AWSVPGFGNQPQH
NA	TRBV28	TRBJ2-1	ASSLLSVAIVNEQF
NA	TRBV5-1	TRBJ2-1	ASSLGAGVAYNEQF
NA	TRBV29-1	TRBJ1-2	SVAGRLTPDYGYT
NA	TRBV7-2	TRBJ1-5	ASSLVGAEAGQPQH
NA	TRBV9	TRBJ2-2	ASSKAGLAGYTGELF
NA	TRBV28	TRBJ1-1	ASSLMGTVDTEAF
many	TRBV18	TRBJ1-2	ASSPARGDYGYT
once	TRBV6-1	TRBJ1-1	ASSDRRAPNTEAF
NA	TRBV15	TRBJ1-1	ATSREGMNTEAF
NA	TRBV6-4	TRBJ2-2	ASRKGTSGRIDTGELF